This T cell receptor beta chain was found in a study of early T cells in non-severe SARS-CoV-2 infection. As for the study in general: The study sequenced bulk RNA from unsorted whole blood, with chains unpaired.

TCRdb processed the 5' RACE reads anew with MiXCR; each CDR3 protein has one entry. The table shows 50,000 to 85,000 distinct CDR3 sequences, with roughly 10% occurring only once. Trimming removed 4 bases from V and 7 bases from J; junction bases left unmatched: 9. Germline lookup yields CDR1 SGHRS and CDR2 YFSETQ. The CDR3 contains 15 residues. The chain has TRBV5-1 and TRBJ1-1; 11 nucleotides agree with TRBD1. The sequence was collected from an adult who was a healthcare worker with PCR-confirmed SARS-CoV-2 infection or an uninfected control (not recorded which). The sequenced sample consisted of whole blood. The CDR3 DNA reads TGCGCCAGCAGCACCACCGGGACAGGGGGAAGTGAAGCTTTCTTT. Its translation: CASSTTGTGGSEAFF.